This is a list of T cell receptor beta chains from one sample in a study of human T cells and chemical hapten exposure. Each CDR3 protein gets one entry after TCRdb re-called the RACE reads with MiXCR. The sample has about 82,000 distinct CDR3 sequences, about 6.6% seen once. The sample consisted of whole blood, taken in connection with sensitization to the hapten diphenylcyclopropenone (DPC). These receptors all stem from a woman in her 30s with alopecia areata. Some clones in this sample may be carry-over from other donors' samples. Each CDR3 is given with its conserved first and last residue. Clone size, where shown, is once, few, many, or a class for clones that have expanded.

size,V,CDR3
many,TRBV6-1,CASSVYNYGYTF
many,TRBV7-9,CASSLTGASTDTQYF
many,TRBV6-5,CASSYSAAAGPEQYF
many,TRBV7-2,CASSPSRDTQYF
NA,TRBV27,CASSLSRRPGQSGGVGYNEQFF
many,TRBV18,CASSPPQNTEAFF
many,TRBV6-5,CASSYRTDYGYTF
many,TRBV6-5,CASSRVPNTEAFF
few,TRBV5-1,CASSEKPPPQETQYF
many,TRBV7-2,CASSLDSPGHQHF
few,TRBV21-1,CASVRDRVRGSEKLFF
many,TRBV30,CAWSLGEQFF
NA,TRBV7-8,CASSLSDATNSPLHF
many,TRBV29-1,CSVFGFNTQYF
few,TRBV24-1,CATRPALPHSYNSPLHF
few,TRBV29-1,CSVELGLGVTDTQYF
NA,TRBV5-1,CASSLVAGITDTQYF
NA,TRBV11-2,CASSLGIGGPTDTQYF
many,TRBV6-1,CASSDRTSYFNEQFF
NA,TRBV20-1,CSARDRGQVKAFF
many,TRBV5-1,CASSIRSGIYEQYF
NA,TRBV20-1,CSAAPGQGGNTEAFF
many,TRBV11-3,CASSRQGSVGELFF
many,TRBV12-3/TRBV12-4,CASSLKWTAYQPQHF